This TCR beta chain stems from a study of STAT5B mutations in CD4+ large granular lymphocyte leukemia. Findings of the study overall: Compared with healthy controls (2/35), patient top clones favored TRBV06 (8/27).

Germline CDR1 MDHEN, CDR2 SYDVKM. This CDR3 comprises 14 residues. Trimming took off 6 bases at V and 1 base at J, with 12 bases between the two ends. A remark on this clone: Its antigen is as yet unknown.

Method: immunoSEQ multiplex PCR; TCRdb's copy keeps in-frame clones and lacks some. Of fewer than 50,000 clones in the sample, about 86% were seen once. This chain connects TRBV28 to TRBJ1-1; D is possibly TRBD1 (6 bases). The clonotype was recovered from a human donor in good health. The sample comprised CD4+ T cells from blood buffy coats. CDR3 DNA sequence: TGTGCCAGCAGATCCGACAGGTGGAACACTGAAGCTTTCTTT. Amino acid sequence: CASRSDRWNTEAFF. Complete variable domain (other parts from reference TRBV28 and TRBJ1-1): DVKVTQSSRYLVKRTGEKVFLECVQDMDHENMFWYRQDPGLGLRLIYFSYDVKMKEKGDIPEGYSVSREKKERFSLILESASTNQTSMYLCASRSDRWNTEAFFGQGTRLTVV.